The 23 T cell receptor beta chains below all came from one sample that was sequenced in a study of cytomegalovirus exposure and HLA in healthy donors. Repertoires were generated with immunoSEQ multiplex PCR, while TCRdb's copy carries only in-frame clones and drops some. The table includes approximately 120,000 clones, 88% detected once. The source material was PBMCs. The receptors come from a woman aged 18-35 years in good health and CMV-seronegative.

The V and J genes are TRBV4-3 and TRBJ2-7, with 9 bases fitting TRBD1. Germline values: CDR1 LGHNA, CDR2 YSLEER. The J segment lost 6 bases and the V segment lost 4 bases, leaving 10 bases of the junction unmatched. The CDR3 extends over 15 amino acids. This CDR3 is CASSLTGQGVGEQYF. The DNA of the CDR3 is TGCGCCAGCAGCCTCACGGGACAGGGTGTCGGCGAGCAGTACTTC.

This chain connects TRBV4-1 to TRBJ2-2; TRBD2 aligns across 11 bases. The ends lost 3 bases at V and 7 bases at J; junction bases unmatched: 13. Looked up from germline, CDR1 is MGHRA and CDR2 is YSYEKL. This CDR3 has 18 residues. CDR3 DNA: TGCGCCAGCAGCCATCAAATTAGCGGGAGGGTACTCGTCGGGGAGCTGTTTTTT. This sequence encodes CASSHQISGRVLVGELFF.

The V and J genes are TRBV5-6 and TRBJ1-6; D is unresolved. This CDR3 spans 14 amino acids. CDR1 and CDR2 from the germline V gene are SGHDT and YYEEEE. The germline V and J ends were trimmed by 2 bases and 13 bases, with 16 bases remaining between them. The CDR3 DNA follows: TGTGCCAGCAGCTTCTTGACGGAGGAAGGGCCCCTCCACTTT. Residues: CASSFLTEEGPLHF.

This clone was recorded once. The rearrangement uses TRBV28 and TRBJ2-1, with D uncertain. V lost 3 bases and J 3 bases, leaving 3 bases between the germline ends. Germline lookup yields CDR1 MDHEN and CDR2 SYDVKM. The length of the CDR3 is 12 residues. In DNA, the CDR3 is TGTGCCAGCAGTTTCCGCTACAATGAGCAGTTCTTC. The encoded protein is CASSFRYNEQFF.

V gene TRBV4-1 combines with J gene TRBJ2-1; no clear D. Trimming took off 1 base at V and 5 bases at J, with 12 bases between the two ends. Germline V CDR1 and CDR2: MGHRA, YSYEKL. CDR3 length equals 15 residues. CDR3 DNA: TGCGCCAGCAGCCAAGCCCCTCTTCTAGACAATGAGCAGTTCTTC. It translates to CASSQAPLLDNEQFF.

The rearrangement joins TRBV18 to TRBJ1-2; 7 bases are shared with TRBD1. The junction had 6 bases not matched to a gene; V was cut back by 3 bases and J by 2 bases. Germline V gene data show CDR1 as KGHSH and CDR2 as LQKENI. The CDR3 spans 15 residues. CDR3 in DNA: TGTGCCAGCTCACCGGGGACAGCCGACAACTATGGCTACACCTTC. Protein: CASSPGTADNYGYTF.

This chain connects TRBV18 to TRBJ2-7, with D perhaps matching TRBD1 (6 bases). The V and J ends lost 3 bases and 3 bases respectively, with 9 bases between them. The CDR3 is 13 residues long. Germline V CDR1 and CDR2: KGHSH, LQKENI. CDR3 coding DNA: TGTGCCAGCTCACCGGCAGGGGACTACGAGCAGTACTTC. It is translated as CASSPAGDYEQYF.

This rearrangement joins TRBV10-3 to TRBJ2-7, with D perhaps TRBD2 (5 bases). V was cut by 6 bases and J by 1 base, with 13 bases left in between. Germline values: CDR1 ENHRY, CDR2 SYGVKD. CDR3 length: 14 amino acids. CDR3 nucleotides: TGTGCCATCAGCGAGACTATAGTGTCCTACGAGCAGTACTTC. It encodes CAISETIVSYEQYF.

The chain employs TRBV7-9 and TRBJ1-3; D gene ambiguous. Germline-derived CDR1 and CDR2 are SEHNR and FQNEAQ (reference sequence). The CDR3 is 15 residues long. Trimming took 1 base from V and 0 from J, leaving 7 bases between them. For the CDR3, the DNA is TGTGCCAGCAGCTTAGTTCTCCTCTCTGGAAACACCATATATTTT. This encodes CASSLVLLSGNTIYF.

The chain links TRBV28 to TRBJ2-7, with 9 bases lining up with TRBD2. CDR1 MDHEN and CDR2 SYDVKM come from the germline V gene. This CDR3 region has 16 residues. With 6 bases clipped from V and 1 base from J, the junction kept 10 bases outside the gene matches. The CDR3 DNA follows: TGTGCCAGCAGGGAGGGACAGCTAGCGGGATCCTACGAGCAGTACTTC. It specifies CASREGQLAGSYEQYF.

The chain employs TRBV30 and TRBJ2-7, with TRBD2 matching 8 bases. The CDR3 is made up of 13 amino acids. Trimming removed 0 bases from V and 4 bases from J; junction bases left unmatched: 2. Per the germline V gene, CDR1 is GTSNPN and CDR2 is SVGIG (reference sequence). This CDR3 reads CAWSVGGGYEQYF. In nucleotides, the CDR3 is TGTGCCTGGAGTGTCGGGGGGGGATACGAGCAGTACTTC. Drawing the rest from reference TRBV30 and TRBJ2-7, the complete variable domain is SQTIHQWPATLVQPVGSPLSLECTVEGTSNPNLYWYRQAAGRGLQLLFYSVGIGQISSEVPQNLSASRPQDRQFILSSKKLLLSDSGFYLCAWSVGGGYEQYFGPGTRLTVT.

The chain employs TRBV5-1 and TRBJ2-7; TRBD1 matches 7 bases. CDR3 length: 14 residues. Germline assignment: CDR1 SGHRS and CDR2 YFSETQ. The junction had 7 bases not matched to a gene; V was cut back by 4 bases and J by 3 bases. In nucleotides, the CDR3 is TGCGCCAGCAGCCGAAACAGGGGTGGCTACGAGCAGTACTTC. This gives the protein CASSRNRGGYEQYF.

This chain joins TRBV11-3 and TRBJ1-1, with D possibly being TRBD1 (5 bases). The length of the CDR3 is 13 residues. Germline assignment: CDR1 SGHNT and CDR2 YENEEA. V lost 5 bases to trimming and J lost 7 bases, with 14 bases between them. The CDR3 spells CASSRRAGNEAFF. The CDR3 DNA sequence: TGTGCCAGCAGCCGGAGGGCAGGGAATGAAGCTTTCTTT.

V and J are TRBV2 and TRBJ2-5; D is perhaps TRBD1 (6 bases). The germline CDR1 and CDR2 sequences are SNHLY and FYNNEI. CDR3 length: 13 amino acids. V shed 8 bases and J shed 1 base, with 11 bases lying between them. This CDR3 reads CASRPDSQETQYF. CDR3 DNA: TGTGCCAGCCGACCGGACAGCCAAGAGACCCAGTACTTC.

The chain joins TRBV30 to TRBJ2-3; 10 bases are a match to TRBD1. The CDR3 covers 14 residues. CDR1 GTSNPN and CDR2 SVGIG come from the germline V gene (reference sequence). V was pared by 3 bases and J by 3 bases, with 3 bases of the junction left unmatched. CDR3 DNA sequence: TGTGCCTGGAGCGACAGGGGGCATACAGATACGCAGTATTTT. Translating it yields CAWSDRGHTDTQYF.

The chain employs TRBV5-4 and TRBJ2-3; maybe TRBD2 (5 bases). The length of the CDR3 is 15 residues. Looked up from germline, CDR1 is SGHNT and CDR2 is YYREEE (reference sequence). V was clipped by 2 bases and J by 5 bases, with 15 bases between them. The CDR3 nucleotides are TGTGCCAGCAGCTTATCCCCTAGCTCAGAAGATACGCAGTATTTT. Translating it yields CASSLSPSSEDTQYF.

The CDR3 sequence: CASSSQTSGSGELFF. CDR3 nucleotide sequence: TGTGCCAGCAGCTCGCAGACTAGCGGGAGTGGGGAGCTGTTTTTT. The chain combines TRBV11-3 with TRBJ2-2, with 12 bases fitting TRBD2. Germline V gene data show CDR1 as SGHNT and CDR2 as YENEEA. V trimming: 4 bases; J trimming: 8 bases; junction bases outside the gene matches: 5. The CDR3 loop spans 15 amino acids.

DNA for the CDR3: TGTGCCAGCAGTTTCTCGACTAGCGGATGGGACATTCAGTACTTC. It yields the protein CASSFSTSGWDIQYF. The gene calls are TRBV28 and TRBJ2-4; 9 nucleotides match TRBD2. Germline values: CDR1 MDHEN, CDR2 SYDVKM. The CDR3 sequence is 15 residues long. J lost 8 bases, V lost 3 bases, and 8 bases had no gene match. The variable domain in full, with the rest retrieved from reference TRBV28 and TRBJ2-4, is DVKVTQSSRYLVKRTGEKVFLECVQDMDHENMFWYRQDPGLGLRLIYFSYDVKMKEKGDIPEGYSVSREKKERFSLILESASTNQTSMYLCASSFSTSGWDIQYFGAGTRLSVL.

The rearrangement uses TRBV28 and TRBJ2-1; 8 positions match TRBD2. The CDR3 contains 13 residues. J gave up 8 bases and V 8 bases, and 8 bases lay outside the gene matches. CDR1 and CDR2 from the germline V gene are MDHEN and SYDVKM. CDR3 region: CASREGTFHEQFF. The DNA for the CDR3 is TGTGCCAGCCGGGAGGGAACTTTTCATGAGCAGTTCTTC.

This clone rates as medium-sized (0.01 to 0.1%). V gene TRBV21-1 combines with J gene TRBJ2-7; the D call of TRBD1 is as the table states it, not checked on the DNA. TRBV21-1 is a listed pseudogene. The CDR3 spans 12 residues. The CDR3 spells CASYRDVYEQYF. CDR3 DNA sequence: TGTGCCAGCTACAGGGACGTCTACGAGCAGTACTTC.

The chain employs TRBV30 and TRBJ2-7, with 10 bases aligning to TRBD1. CDR3 length: 14 residues. Trimming at V came to 6 bases and at J to 5 bases, leaving 10 bases not matched to a gene. The germline gives CDR1 GTSNPN, CDR2 SVGIG (reference sequence). CDR3 loop: CACPAGTGADEQYF. CDR3 in DNA: TGTGCCTGTCCCGCCGGGACAGGGGCAGACGAGCAGTACTTC.

DNA for the CDR3: TGTGCCAGCAGCCCGTGGACAGTCTACACTGAAGCTTTCTTT. Its protein is CASSPWTVYTEAFF. The chain carries TRBV5-6 and TRBJ1-1; a weak D match, TRBD1 (6 bases). V dropped 4 bases and J dropped 3 bases, with 13 bases sitting between them. Germline lookup yields CDR1 SGHDT and CDR2 YYEEEE. The CDR3 is made up of 14 amino acids.

The V call is TRBV11-3, the J call TRBJ2-1, with 9 bases identical to TRBD2. CDR1 SGHNT and CDR2 YENEEA come from the germline V gene. J gave up 5 bases and V 4 bases, and 15 bases lay outside the gene matches. The CDR3 consists of 18 residues. CDR3 region: CASSSHGGLAGLDNEQFF. DNA for the CDR3: TGTGCCAGCAGCTCCCACGGAGGCCTAGCGGGGCTGGACAATGAGCAGTTCTTC.